The 24 T cell receptor beta chains in this list originate from one sample, sequenced in a study of molecular identifiers for immune sequencing clone quantification. TCRdb analysed the PCR reads with MiXCR anew, one entry per CDR3 protein. The table has some 96,000 distinct CDR3 sequences, 20% to 25% seen once. The sample comprised naive CD8+ T cells from blood, with Jurkat cell RNA spiked in. Subset described: FACS-sorted CD8+CD4-CCR7+CD45RA+ naive T cells. The receptors were gathered from a human donor in good health. Some libraries in this study had Jurkat cell RNA spiked in.

Comment on this clonotype: A read error may explain this, as a much larger clone is one base away. The chain is built from TRBV28 and TRBJ1-5, with D unclear. The CDR3 has 15 residues. The V gene's germline CDR1 is MDHEN and CDR2 SYDVKM. Trimming removed 5 bases from V and 9 bases from J, with 20 bases in between. CDR3 sequence: CASSPFRGGVRPQHF. CDR3 DNA: TGTGCCAGCAGTCCATTCCGGGGTGGGGTTCGGCCCCAGCATTTT.

This clonotype was observed once. This may come from a read error, since a much larger clone is one base off. The V and J genes are TRBV7-9 and TRBJ2-5; the match to TRBD1 covers 7 bases. Germline V CDR1 and CDR2: SEHNR, FQNEAQ (reference sequence). This CDR3 has 14 amino acids. CDR3 protein: CASSFKGGKETKYF. CDR3 coding DNA: TGTGCCAGCAGCTTCAAAGGGGGCAAAGAGACCAAGTACTTC.

This clonotype has a count of ten or more. The chain employs TRBV6-2 or TRBV6-3 and TRBJ2-7, with D possibly TRBD1 on 5 matching bases. CDR1 is MNHEY, CDR2 SVGEGT, per germline. The CDR3 consists of 15 residues. Trimming took off 6 bases at V and 4 bases at J, with 19 bases between the two ends. The CDR3: CASSTPTQGWYEQYF. For the CDR3, the DNA is TGTGCCAGCAGCACCCCCACCCAGGGCTGGTACGAGCAGTACTTC.

This clonotype was found many times. The chain recombines TRBV28 with TRBJ2-7; 15 bases agree with TRBD2. This CDR3 comprises 17 residues. The J segment lost 5 bases and the V segment lost 5 bases, leaving 10 bases of the junction unmatched. Germline V gives CDR1 MDHEN, CDR2 SYDVKM. The CDR3, as DNA: TGTGCCAGCAGTCCAGGACTAGCGGGAGGGCCTGGCAACGAGCAGTACTTC. Translated: CASSPGLAGGPGNEQYF.

This clonotype was counted at least ten times. This sequence joins TRBV7-6 and TRBJ2-3; 8 bases agree with TRBD2. V shed 1 base, J shed 6 bases, and the junction held 12 bases outside the gene matches. There are 17 residues in the CDR3. The V gene's germline CDR1 is SGHVS and CDR2 FNYEAQ. The CDR3 DNA reads TGTGCCAGCAGCTTAGGGACGGGCGGGGGGTACGACGATACGCAGTATTTT. Translation: CASSLGTGGGYDDTQYF.

A remark on this clonotype: This may arise from a read error, as a much more abundant clone is one base away. The chain links TRBV5-3 to TRBJ2-5, with TRBD2 matching over 8 bases. TRBV5-3 is reported as an ORF; its role is uncertain. The CDR3 sequence is 16 residues long. CDR3 protein: CASSLISSGNQEAQYF. The CDR3 bases are TGTGCCAGCAGCTTGATTAGTAGCGGGAACCAAGAGGCCCAGTACTTC.

The chain couples TRBV10-2 to TRBJ2-2, with a weak D call TRBD2 (6 bases). In germline, CDR1 is WSHSY, CDR2 SAAADI. The V and J ends lost 4 bases and 5 bases respectively, with 17 bases between them. This CDR3 region has 16 residues. The CDR3 DNA follows: TGCGCCAGCAGTGGCGAGGTGGGAGGCCCGACCGGGGAGCTGTTTTTT. It is translated as CASSGEVGGPTGELFF.

As concerns this clonotype: In this CDR3 the conserved last residue, phenylalanine or tryptophan, is missing, so a read error is likely. The chain employs TRBV7-9 and TRBJ2-3; 8 bases agree with TRBD2. V lost 7 bases, J lost 2 bases, and 5 bases stayed unmatched. CDR3 size: 14 residues. CDR1 SEHNR and CDR2 FQNEAQ come from the germline V gene (reference sequence). The CDR3 nucleotides are TGTGCCAGCATCCTAGCGGGCGCCACAGATACGCAGTATTCT. This codes for CASILAGATDTQYS.

In this sample, this clonotype turned up a few times. The genes are TRBV27 and TRBJ2-2; the D is unclear. Germline V lookup: CDR1 MNHEY, CDR2 SMNVEV (reference sequence). Trimming took 2 bases from V and 6 from J, leaving 4 bases between them. The CDR3 consists of 12 residues. The CDR3 sequence is CASSLLAGELFF. The DNA for the CDR3 is TGTGCCAGCAGTTTACTAGCCGGGGAGCTGTTTTTT.

Of note for this clonotype: A much larger clone is a single base away; this may be a read error. Without the conserved terminal phenylalanine or tryptophan, this CDR3 likely stems from a read error. The rearrangement links TRBV7-9 to TRBJ1-1; D not resolved. CDR1 and CDR2 from the germline V gene are SEHNR and FQNEAQ (reference sequence). CDR3 size: 14 residues. Trimming shortened V by 1 base and J by 4 bases, and 10 bases separated the two germline ends. The DNA for the CDR3 is TGTGCCAGCAGCTTAGGGCCATGGGGCACTGAAGCTTTCGTT. Its translation is CASSLGPWGTEAFV.

This clonotype was observed a handful of times. V gene TRBV27 combines with J gene TRBJ1-6, with TRBD1 identical over 7 bases. Trimming removed 2 bases from V and 6 bases from J; junction bases left unmatched: 1. CDR1 is MNHEY, CDR2 SMNVEV, per germline (reference sequence). The CDR3 runs 14 residues. The chain's CDR3 is CASSLGTVNSPLHF. The CDR3 DNA reads as TGTGCCAGCAGTTTAGGGACAGTTAATTCACCCCTCCACTTT.

This clonotype was seen ten or more times. This rearrangement joins TRBV30 to TRBJ2-6; TRBD1 matches at 9 bases. CDR3 length equals 18 residues. CDR1 is GTSNPN and CDR2 is SVGIG in the germline V gene (reference sequence). Trimming cost V 5 bases and J 4 bases; bases outside gene matches: 15. CDR3 sequence: CAWERLGQGQFGANVLTF. CDR3 nucleotides: TGTGCCTGGGAGAGGCTCGGACAGGGGCAGTTCGGGGCCAACGTCCTGACTTTC.

This clonotype was recorded at least ten times. CDR3 loop: CASSLIGTTDTEAFF. The DNA for the CDR3 is TGTGCCAGCAGCTTAATTGGGACTACGGACACTGAAGCTTTCTTT. The chain combines TRBV13 with TRBJ1-1; tentatively, D is TRBD1 (5 bases). This CDR3 has 15 residues. Trimming left V 2 bases short and J 3 bases short, with 13 bases between. CDR1 is PRHDT and CDR2 is FYEKMQ in the germline V gene (reference sequence).

A note on this clonotype: Sequence at one end of the junction differs from germline and may be a read error. The J gene is TRBJ2-7, the V gene TRBV11-3; D not certain. This CDR3 region has 13 residues. Looked up from germline, CDR1 is SGHNT and CDR2 is YENEEA. The CDR3 DNA reads as TGTGCCAGCAGCTTGGCGAGCTCCTACGCGCAGTACTTC. This translates into CASSLASSYAQYF.

In regard to this clonotype: A much larger clone lies a single base off, so this may be a read error. Lacking the conserved final phenylalanine or tryptophan, this CDR3 likely reflects a read error. V gene TRBV7-6 combines with J gene TRBJ2-3; 8 bases agree with TRBD2. Looked up from germline, CDR1 is SGHVS and CDR2 is FNYEAQ. V shed 4 bases and J 5 bases; nucleotides not matched to a gene: 11. The CDR3 length is 16 residues. The DNA of the CDR3 is TGTGCCAGCAGCTATTCCCGGGCGAGCGGGGGAGATACGCAGTATCTT. Its protein is CASSYSRASGGDTQYL.

This clonotype was seen repeatedly, ten times or more. The J gene is TRBJ2-3, the V gene TRBV19, with 9 bases lining up with TRBD2. The junction had 4 bases not matched to a gene; V was cut back by 6 bases and J by 0 bases. This CDR3 is built from 15 residues. Germline values: CDR1 LNHDA, CDR2 SQIVND (reference sequence). Here the CDR3 reads CASRRLADSTDTQYF. Written as DNA, the CDR3 is TGTGCCAGTAGAAGACTAGCGGACAGCACAGATACGCAGTATTTT.

This clonotype was seen only a few times. This chain links TRBV12-3 or TRBV12-4 with TRBJ1-4; D possibly corresponds to TRBD1 (6 bases). The CDR3 loop spans 13 amino acids. Trimming stripped 3 bases from V and 9 bases from J, with 11 bases between. The CDR3 sequence: CASSFRQVKKLFF. DNA of the CDR3: TGTGCCAGCAGTTTCAGACAGGTCAAAAAACTGTTTTTT.

Regarding this clonotype: A single base separates this from a much larger clone, so it may be a read error. This sequence joins TRBV6-2 or TRBV6-3 and TRBJ1-1; TRBD1 aligns across 8 bases. V lost 4 bases to trimming and J lost 10 bases; unmatched junction nucleotides: 11. CDR3 length equals 14 residues. Germline V CDR1 and CDR2: MNHEY, SVGEGT. In DNA, the CDR3 is TGTGCCAGCAGTTCGACAGGGGTTTATCTTGGAGCTTTCTTT. Protein: CASSSTGVYLGAFF.

There are many counts of this clonotype. The chain carries TRBV19 and TRBJ1-1, with D possibly TRBD1 on 5 matching bases. The length of the CDR3 is 13 residues. The V gene's germline CDR1 is LNHDA and CDR2 SQIVND (reference sequence). Trimming removed 4 bases at V and 2 bases at J, with 8 bases between. CDR3 residues: CASSTGGNTEAFF. The DNA for the CDR3 is TGTGCCAGTAGTACCGGGGGTAACACTGAAGCTTTCTTT.

A note on this clonotype: One base away lies a much larger clone, so this may be a sequencing read error. This chain links TRBV16 with TRBJ2-2; D unclear. The germline CDR1 and CDR2 sequences are KGHSY and FQNENV. The CDR3 sequence is 13 residues long. V lost 8 bases and J lost 0, with 7 bases in between. CDR3 protein: CASDAANTGELFF. In DNA, the CDR3 is TGTGCCAGCGACGCAGCGAACACCGGGGAGCTGTTTTTT.

This clonotype was observed at least ten times. The V gene is TRBV12-3 or TRBV12-4, the J gene TRBJ2-3, with D uncertain. V was pared by 6 bases and J by 3 bases, with 10 bases between. This CDR3 has 13 amino acids. This CDR3 reads CASSLPGTDTQYF. The CDR3 DNA reads TGTGCCAGCAGCTTACCAGGTACAGATACGCAGTATTTT.

This clonotype was seen repeatedly, ten times or more. CDR3 in amino acids: CASSQVGTGIPEAFF. In DNA, the CDR3 is TGTGCCAGCAGCCAAGTGGGGACAGGAATACCTGAAGCTTTCTTT. The chain employs TRBV7-9 and TRBJ1-1, with 8 positions matching TRBD1. Germline V gene data show CDR1 as SEHNR and CDR2 as FQNEAQ (reference sequence). J lost 6 bases, V lost 5 bases, and 11 bases had no gene match. The CDR3 has 15 amino acids. The whole variable domain, remainder taken from reference TRBV7-9 and TRBJ1-1, is DTGVSQNPRHKITKRGQNVTFRCDPISEHNRLYWYRQTLGQGPEFLTYFQNEAQLEKSRLLSDRFSAERPKGSFSTLEIQRTEQGDSAMYLCASSQVGTGIPEAFFGQGTRLTVV.

This clonotype was detected many times. The V gene is TRBV27, the J gene TRBJ2-3; perhaps TRBD1 as D (5 bases). In germline, CDR1 is MNHEY, CDR2 SMNVEV (reference sequence). V was pared by 2 bases and J by 0 bases, with 12 bases between. This CDR3 comprises 16 residues. The CDR3 coding sequence is TGTGCCAGCAGTTTAAGGGGAACGACTAGCACAGATACGCAGTATTTT. It translates to CASSLRGTTSTDTQYF.

This clonotype is a singleton in its sample. One end of the junction is discordant with germline, which a read error may explain. The chain uses TRBV12-3 or TRBV12-4 and TRBJ1-5; the D gene is possibly TRBD1 (5 bases). The CDR3 is made up of 14 amino acids. Written as DNA, the CDR3 is TGTGCCGGCAGTCCCTCCCGGGGCGCGCAGCCCCAGCATTTT. It encodes CAGSPSRGAQPQHF.